This entry is about one T cell receptor beta chain. The age range of participants was about 18 to 89 years, with residence in under 25 US areas. The source of the sample is a study of blood T cell repertoires in COVID-19. Study background: From the United States, Italy and Spain came samples of acute and convalescent COVID-19. PBMCs, B-cell-depleted T cells, or T cells provided the cDNA or gDNA that made up the material.

CDR3 length: 13 residues. V lost 6 bases and J lost 10; bases outside the gene matches: 9. CDR1 is SGHTA and CDR2 is FQGTGA in the germline V gene. Sequencing used immunoSEQ multiplex PCR; TCRdb keeps in-frame clones, though not all of them. The profile covers more than 150,000 clones, with roughly 80% appearing a single time and 12% taken by the ten largest. J is TRBJ1-1 and V is TRBV7-3, with 9 bases lining up with TRBD1. Source material: PBMCs or T cells enriched from blood (not recorded which). The receptor was derived from a middle-aged man who had recovered from COVID-19. CDR3 sequence: CASSLAHRGPAFF. DNA of the CDR3: TGTGCCAGCAGTCTAGCGCACAGGGGGCCAGCTTTCTTT.